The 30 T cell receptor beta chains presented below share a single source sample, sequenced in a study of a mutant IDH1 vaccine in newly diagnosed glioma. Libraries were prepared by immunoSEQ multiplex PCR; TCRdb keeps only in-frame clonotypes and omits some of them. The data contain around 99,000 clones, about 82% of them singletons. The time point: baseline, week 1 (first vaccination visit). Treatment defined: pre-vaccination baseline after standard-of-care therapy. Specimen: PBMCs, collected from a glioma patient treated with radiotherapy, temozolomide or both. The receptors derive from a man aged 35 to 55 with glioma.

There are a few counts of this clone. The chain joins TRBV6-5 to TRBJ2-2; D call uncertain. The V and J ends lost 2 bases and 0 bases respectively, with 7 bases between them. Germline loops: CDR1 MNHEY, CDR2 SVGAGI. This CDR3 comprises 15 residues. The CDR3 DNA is TGTGCCAGCAGTTACCTTGAGCCGAACACCGGGGAGCTGTTTTTT. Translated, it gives CASSYLEPNTGELFF.

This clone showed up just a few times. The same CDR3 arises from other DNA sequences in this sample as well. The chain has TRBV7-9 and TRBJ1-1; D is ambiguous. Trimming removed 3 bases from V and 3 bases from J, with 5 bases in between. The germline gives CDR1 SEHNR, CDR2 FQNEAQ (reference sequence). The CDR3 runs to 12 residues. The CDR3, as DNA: TGTGCCAGCAGCTTTGGCGACACTGAAGCTTTCTTT. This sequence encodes CASSFGDTEAFF.

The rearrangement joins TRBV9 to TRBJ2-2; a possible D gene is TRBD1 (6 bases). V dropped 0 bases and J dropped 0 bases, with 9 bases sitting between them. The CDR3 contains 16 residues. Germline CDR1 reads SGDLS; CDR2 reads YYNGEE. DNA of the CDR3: TGTGCCAGCAGCGTAGCTGGGGGCGCGAACACCGGGGAGCTGTTTTTT. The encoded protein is CASSVAGGANTGELFF.

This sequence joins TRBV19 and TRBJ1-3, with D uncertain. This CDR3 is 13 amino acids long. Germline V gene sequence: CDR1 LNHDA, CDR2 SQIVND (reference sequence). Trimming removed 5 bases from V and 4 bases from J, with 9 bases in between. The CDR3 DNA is TGTGCCAGTAGTCCCGACACCGGAAACACCATATATTTT. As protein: CASSPDTGNTIYF.

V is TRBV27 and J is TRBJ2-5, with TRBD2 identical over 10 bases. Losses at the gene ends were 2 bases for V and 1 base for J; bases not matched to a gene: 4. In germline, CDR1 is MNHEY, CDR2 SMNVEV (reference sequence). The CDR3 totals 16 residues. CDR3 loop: CASSLGVAGGQETQYF. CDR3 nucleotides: TGTGCCAGCAGTTTAGGGGTAGCGGGAGGCCAAGAGACCCAGTACTTC.

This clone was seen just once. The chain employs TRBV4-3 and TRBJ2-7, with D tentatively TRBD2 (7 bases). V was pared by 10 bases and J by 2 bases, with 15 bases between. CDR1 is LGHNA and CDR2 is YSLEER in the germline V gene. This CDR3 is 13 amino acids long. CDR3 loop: CAILRGPTYEQYF. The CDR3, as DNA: TGCGCCATTCTGCGGGGGCCCACCTACGAGCAGTACTTC.

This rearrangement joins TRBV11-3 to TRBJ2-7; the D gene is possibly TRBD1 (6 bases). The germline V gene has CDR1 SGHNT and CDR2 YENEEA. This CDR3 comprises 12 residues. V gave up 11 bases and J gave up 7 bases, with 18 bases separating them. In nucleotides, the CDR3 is TGTGCCTTACCGCAGGGGTCGGAAGAGCAGTACTTC. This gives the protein CALPQGSEEQYF. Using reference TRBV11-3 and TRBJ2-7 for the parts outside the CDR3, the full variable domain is EAGVVQSPRYKIIEKKQPVAFWCNPISGHNTLYWYLQNLGQGPELLIRYENEEAVDDSQLPKDRFSAERLKGVDSTLKIQPAELGDSAVYLCALPQGSEEQYFGPGTRLTVT.

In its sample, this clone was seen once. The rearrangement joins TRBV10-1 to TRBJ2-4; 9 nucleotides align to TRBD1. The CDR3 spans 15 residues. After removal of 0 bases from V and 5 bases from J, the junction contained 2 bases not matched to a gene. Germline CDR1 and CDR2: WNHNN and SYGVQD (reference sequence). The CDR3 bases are TGCGCCAGCAGTGAGTCGACAGGGGGAGAAAACATTCAGTACTTC. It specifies CASSESTGGENIQYF.

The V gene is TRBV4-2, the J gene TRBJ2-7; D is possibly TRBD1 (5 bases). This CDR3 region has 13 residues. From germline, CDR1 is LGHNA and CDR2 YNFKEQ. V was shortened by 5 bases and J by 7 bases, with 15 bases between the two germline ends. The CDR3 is CASSDSLLLEQYF. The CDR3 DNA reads TGTGCCAGCAGCGACAGCCTCCTTCTGGAGCAGTACTTC.

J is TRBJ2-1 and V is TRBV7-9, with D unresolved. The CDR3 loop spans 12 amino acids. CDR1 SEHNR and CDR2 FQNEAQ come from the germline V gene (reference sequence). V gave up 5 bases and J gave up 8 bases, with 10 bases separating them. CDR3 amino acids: CASSGPSDEQFF. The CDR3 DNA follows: TGTGCCAGCAGCGGTCCCTCGGATGAGCAGTTCTTC.

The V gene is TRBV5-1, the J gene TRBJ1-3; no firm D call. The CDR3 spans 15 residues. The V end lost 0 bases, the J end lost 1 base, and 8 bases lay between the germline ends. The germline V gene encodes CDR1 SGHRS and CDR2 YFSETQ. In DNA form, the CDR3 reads TGCGCCAGCAGCTTGGTCGGGAATTCTGGAAACACCATATATTTT. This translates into CASSLVGNSGNTIYF.

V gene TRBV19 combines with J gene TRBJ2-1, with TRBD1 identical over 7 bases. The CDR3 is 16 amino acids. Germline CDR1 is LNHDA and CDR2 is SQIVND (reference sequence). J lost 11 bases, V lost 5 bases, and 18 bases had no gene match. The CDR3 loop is CASSPPGDSRFLKQFF. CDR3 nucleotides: TGTGCCAGTAGTCCGCCCGGGGACAGTAGGTTTCTAAAGCAGTTCTTC.

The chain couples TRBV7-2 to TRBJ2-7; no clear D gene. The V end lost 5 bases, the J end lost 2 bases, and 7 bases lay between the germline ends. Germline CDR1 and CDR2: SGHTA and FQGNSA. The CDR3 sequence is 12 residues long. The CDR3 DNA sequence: TGTGCCAGCAGCCCCGGCACCTACGAGCAGTACTTC. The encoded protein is CASSPGTYEQYF.

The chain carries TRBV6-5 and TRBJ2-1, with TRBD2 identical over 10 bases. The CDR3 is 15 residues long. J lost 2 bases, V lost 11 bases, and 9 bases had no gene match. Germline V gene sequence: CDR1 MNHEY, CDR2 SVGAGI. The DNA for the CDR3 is TGTGCCGTGACTAGCGGGCGGCCAACCTACAATGAGCAGTTCTTC. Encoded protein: CAVTSGRPTYNEQFF.

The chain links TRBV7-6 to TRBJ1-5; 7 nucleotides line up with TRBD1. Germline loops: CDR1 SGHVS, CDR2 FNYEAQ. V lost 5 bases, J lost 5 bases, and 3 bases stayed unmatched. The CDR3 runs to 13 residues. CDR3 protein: CASSGTGDQPQHF. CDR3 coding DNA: TGTGCCAGCAGCGGAACAGGGGATCAGCCCCAGCATTTT.

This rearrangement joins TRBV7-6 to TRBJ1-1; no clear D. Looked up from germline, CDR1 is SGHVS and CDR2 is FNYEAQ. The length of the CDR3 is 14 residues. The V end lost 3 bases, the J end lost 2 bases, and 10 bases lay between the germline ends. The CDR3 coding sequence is TGTGCCAGCAGCTTCCAAGGGCCCAACACTGAAGCTTTCTTT. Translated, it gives CASSFQGPNTEAFF.

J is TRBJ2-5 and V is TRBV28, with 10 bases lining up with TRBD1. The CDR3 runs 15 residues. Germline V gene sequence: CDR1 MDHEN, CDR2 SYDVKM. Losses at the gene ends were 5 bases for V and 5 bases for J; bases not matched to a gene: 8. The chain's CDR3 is CASSPGQGDIETQYF. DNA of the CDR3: TGTGCCAGCAGTCCCGGACAGGGGGATATTGAGACCCAGTACTTC.

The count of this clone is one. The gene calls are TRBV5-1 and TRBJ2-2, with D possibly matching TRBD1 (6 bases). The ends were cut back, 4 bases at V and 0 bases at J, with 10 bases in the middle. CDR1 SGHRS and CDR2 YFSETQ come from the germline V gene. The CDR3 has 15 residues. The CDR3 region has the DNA TGCGCCAGCAGCCACGGACAGACGAACACCGGGGAGCTGTTTTTT. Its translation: CASSHGQTNTGELFF.

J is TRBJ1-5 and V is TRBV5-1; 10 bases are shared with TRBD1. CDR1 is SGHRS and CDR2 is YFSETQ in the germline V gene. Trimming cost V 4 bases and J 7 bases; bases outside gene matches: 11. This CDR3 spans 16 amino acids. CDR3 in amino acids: CASSPTGQGRGQPQHF. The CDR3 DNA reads TGCGCCAGCAGCCCGACGGGACAGGGGAGGGGACAGCCCCAGCATTTT.

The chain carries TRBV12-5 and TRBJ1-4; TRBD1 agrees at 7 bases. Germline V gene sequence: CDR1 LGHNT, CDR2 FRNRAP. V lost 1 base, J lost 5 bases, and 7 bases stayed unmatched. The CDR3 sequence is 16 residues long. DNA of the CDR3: TGTGCTAGTGGTTTGGGAACGACAGGGTTAAATGAAAAACTGTTTTTT. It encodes CASGLGTTGLNEKLFF.

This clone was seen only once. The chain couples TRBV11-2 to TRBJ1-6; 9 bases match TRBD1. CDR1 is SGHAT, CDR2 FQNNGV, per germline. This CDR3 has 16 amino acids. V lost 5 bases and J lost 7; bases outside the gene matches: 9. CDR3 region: CASSPSQGARNSPLHF. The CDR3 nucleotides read TGTGCCAGCAGCCCCTCACAGGGGGCGAGGAATTCACCCCTCCACTTT.

The CDR3 sequence is CASSPRDIFQETQYF. CDR3 coding DNA: TGTGCCAGCTCACCGCGGGACATATTTCAAGAGACCCAGTACTTC. The rearrangement links TRBV18 to TRBJ2-5; D may be TRBD1 or TRBD2 (6 bases each). Germline V CDR1 and CDR2: KGHSH, LQKENI. Trimming stripped 3 bases from V and 2 bases from J, with 13 bases between. The CDR3 spans 15 residues.

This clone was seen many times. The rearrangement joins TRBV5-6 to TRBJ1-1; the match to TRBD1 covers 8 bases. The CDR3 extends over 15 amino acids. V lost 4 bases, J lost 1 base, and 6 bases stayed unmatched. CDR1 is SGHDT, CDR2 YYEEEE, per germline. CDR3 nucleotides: TGTGCCAGCAGCGGATTCGGACAGGGGAACACTGAAGCTTTCTTT. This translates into CASSGFGQGNTEAFF.

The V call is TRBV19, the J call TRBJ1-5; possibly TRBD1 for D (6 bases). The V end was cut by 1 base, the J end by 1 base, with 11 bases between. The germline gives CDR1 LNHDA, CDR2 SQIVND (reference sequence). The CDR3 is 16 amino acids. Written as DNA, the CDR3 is TGTGCCAGTAGTATAGGTCGGCAGGGGAGCAATCAGCCCCAGCATTTT. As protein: CASSIGRQGSNQPQHF.

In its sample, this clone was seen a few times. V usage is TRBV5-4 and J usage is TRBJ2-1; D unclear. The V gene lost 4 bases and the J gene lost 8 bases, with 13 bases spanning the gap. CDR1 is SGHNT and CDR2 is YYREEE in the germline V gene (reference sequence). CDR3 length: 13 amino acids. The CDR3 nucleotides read TGTGCCAGCAGCGGGAAGGATGCGGATGAGCAGTTCTTC. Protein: CASSGKDADEQFF.

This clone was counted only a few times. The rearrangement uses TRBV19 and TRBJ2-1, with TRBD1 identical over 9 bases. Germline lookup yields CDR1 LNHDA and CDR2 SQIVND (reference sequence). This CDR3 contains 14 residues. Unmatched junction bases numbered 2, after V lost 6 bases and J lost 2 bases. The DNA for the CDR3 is TGTGCCAGTAGGGGACAGGGCACCTACAATGAGCAGTTCTTC. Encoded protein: CASRGQGTYNEQFF.

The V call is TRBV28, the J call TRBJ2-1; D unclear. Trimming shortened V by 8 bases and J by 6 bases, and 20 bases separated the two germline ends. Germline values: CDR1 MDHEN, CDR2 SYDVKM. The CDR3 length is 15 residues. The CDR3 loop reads CASSLLVGNRNEQFF. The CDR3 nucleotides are TGTGCCAGCTCCCTTTTGGTGGGAAACCGCAATGAGCAGTTCTTC. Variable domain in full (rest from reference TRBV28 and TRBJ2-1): DVKVTQSSRYLVKRTGEKVFLECVQDMDHENMFWYRQDPGLGLRLIYFSYDVKMKEKGDIPEGYSVSREKKERFSLILESASTNQTSMYLCASSLLVGNRNEQFFGPGTRLTVL.

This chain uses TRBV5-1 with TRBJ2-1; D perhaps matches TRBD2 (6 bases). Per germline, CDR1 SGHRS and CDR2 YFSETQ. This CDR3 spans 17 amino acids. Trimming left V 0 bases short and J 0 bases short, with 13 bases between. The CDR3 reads CASSLALAPSSYNEQFF. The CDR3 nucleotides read TGCGCCAGCAGCTTGGCGCTAGCGCCTAGCTCCTACAATGAGCAGTTCTTC. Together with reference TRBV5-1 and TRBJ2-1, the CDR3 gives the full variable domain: KAGVTQTPRYLIKTRGQQVTLSCSPISGHRSVSWYQQTPGQGLQFLFEYFSETQRNKGNFPGRFSGRQFSNSRSEMNVSTLELGDSALYLCASSLALAPSSYNEQFFGPGTRLTVL.

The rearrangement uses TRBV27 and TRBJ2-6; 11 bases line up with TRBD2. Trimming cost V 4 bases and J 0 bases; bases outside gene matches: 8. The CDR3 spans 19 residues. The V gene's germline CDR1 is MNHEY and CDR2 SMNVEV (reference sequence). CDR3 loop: CASSSTSGRWGSGANVLTF. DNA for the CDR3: TGTGCCAGCAGTTCCACTAGCGGGAGATGGGGCTCTGGGGCCAACGTCCTGACTTTC.

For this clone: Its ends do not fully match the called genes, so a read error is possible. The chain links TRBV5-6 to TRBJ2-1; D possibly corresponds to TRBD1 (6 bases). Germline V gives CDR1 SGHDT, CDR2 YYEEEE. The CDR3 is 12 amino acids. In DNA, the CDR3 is TGTGCCAGCAGCTTTCTGGACAGATCGGGGCTCTTC. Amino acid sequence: CASSFLDRSGLF.